The subject of this entry is one TCR beta chain. The data stem from a study of blood T cell repertoires in COVID-19. Study summary: Nucleic acid was either cDNA or gDNA, and it came from T cells, B-cell-depleted T cells, or PBMCs.

Measured with immunoSEQ multiplex PCR; TCRdb has only the in-frame clones, and not every one. The sample yields more than 250,000 clones, 85% seen once. This CDR3 comprises 16 residues. Trimming removed 0 bases at V and 5 bases at J, with 17 bases between. The germline V gene encodes CDR1 SGDLS and CDR2 YYNGEE. The source is a man aged 50-60 years with active or convalescent COVID-19. Material for sequencing was peripheral blood. The chain couples TRBV9 to TRBJ1-1; perhaps TRBD1 as D (6 bases). The CDR3 nucleotides read TGTGCCAGCAGCGTAGGTACAGGGATGAGGGAGACTGAAGCTTTCTTT. Its protein is CASSVGTGMRETEAFF.